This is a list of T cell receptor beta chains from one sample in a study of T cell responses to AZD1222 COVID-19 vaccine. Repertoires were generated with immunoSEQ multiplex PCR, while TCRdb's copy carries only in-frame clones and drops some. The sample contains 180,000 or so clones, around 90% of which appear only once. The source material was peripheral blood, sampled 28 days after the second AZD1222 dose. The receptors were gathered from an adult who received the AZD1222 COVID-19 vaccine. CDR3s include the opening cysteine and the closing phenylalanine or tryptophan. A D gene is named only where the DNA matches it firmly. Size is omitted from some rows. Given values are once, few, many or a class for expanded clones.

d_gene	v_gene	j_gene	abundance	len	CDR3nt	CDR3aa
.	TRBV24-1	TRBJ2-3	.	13	TGTGCCACCAGTAGCGACGGTATAGATACGCAGTATTTT	CATSSDGIDTQYF
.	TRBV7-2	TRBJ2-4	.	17	TGTGCCAGCAGCACCGAATCGAGCGGATGGGCCAAAAACATTCAGTACTTC	CASSTESSGWAKNIQYF
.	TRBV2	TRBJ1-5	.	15	TGTGCCAGCATAAGAGGCGGGACCGCCAATCAGCCCCAGCATTTT	CASIRGGTANQPQHF
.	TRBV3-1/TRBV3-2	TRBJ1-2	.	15	TGTGCCAGCAGCCAAGACCTCAGGGAAAACTATGGCTACACCTTC	CASSQDLRENYGYTF
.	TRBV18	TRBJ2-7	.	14	TGTGCCAGCTCACCGAGAGGGGCCTCCAACGAGCAGTACTTC	CASSPRGASNEQYF
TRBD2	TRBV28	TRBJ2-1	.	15	TGTGCCAGCAGTTTAAGGACTAGCGGGAGCAATGAGCAGTTCTTC	CASSLRTSGSNEQFF
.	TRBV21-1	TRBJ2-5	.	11	TGTGCCATGCAGACTCAAGAGACCCAGTACTTC	CAMQTQETQYF
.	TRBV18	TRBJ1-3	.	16	TGTGCCAGCTCAACCTACAGGGATCCCTCTGGAAACACCATATATTTT	CASSTYRDPSGNTIYF
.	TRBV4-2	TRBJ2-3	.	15	TGTGCCAGCAGCCAGGAGACGGGTGGCACAGATACGCAGTATTTT	CASSQETGGTDTQYF
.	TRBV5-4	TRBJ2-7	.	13	TGTGCCAGCAGCTTTACAGGGCGCTACGAGCAGTACTTC	CASSFTGRYEQYF
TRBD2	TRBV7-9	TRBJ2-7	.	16	TGTGCCAGCAGCCCGGGGGGTAGCGGGAGAACTTACGAGCAGTACTTC	CASSPGGSGRTYEQYF
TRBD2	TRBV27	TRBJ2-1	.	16	TGTGCCAGCAGTTCCCCTAGCGGGAGGGCCAACAATGAGCAGTTCTTC	CASSSPSGRANNEQFF
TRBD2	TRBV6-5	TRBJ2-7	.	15	TGTGCCAGCAGCCCGGGACTAGCGGGAACCTACGAGCAGTACTTC	CASSPGLAGTYEQYF
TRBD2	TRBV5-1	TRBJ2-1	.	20	TGCGCCAGCAGCTTGGATGGGGGACTAGCGGGATTGGCCCGGGACAATGAGCAGTTCTTC	CASSLDGGLAGLARDNEQFF
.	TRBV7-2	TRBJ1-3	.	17	TGTGCCAGCAGCTTACAGGGCCCGGGAGGCTCTGGAAACACCATATATTTT	CASSLQGPGGSGNTIYF
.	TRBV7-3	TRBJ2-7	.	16	TGTGCCAGCAGCTTAACTGGGCGGGCCCTGGGGGGTGAGCAGTACTTC	CASSLTGRALGGEQYF
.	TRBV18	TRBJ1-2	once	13	TGTGCCAGCTGTGACAGGTACCTGGATGGCTACACCTTC	CASCDRYLDGYTF
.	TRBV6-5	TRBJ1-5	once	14	TGTGCCAGCAGATTAGGTCAGGGAACTCAGCCCCAGCATTTT	CASRLGQGTQPQHF
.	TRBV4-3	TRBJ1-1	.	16	TGCGCCAGCAGCCAAGAAACGGCGGTCACCGTGGGGGGAGCTTTCTTT	CASSQETAVTVGGAFF
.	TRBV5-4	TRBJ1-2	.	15	TGTGCCAGCAGCTTTTCCGTCGGCGAAAACTATGGCTACACCTTC	CASSFSVGENYGYTF
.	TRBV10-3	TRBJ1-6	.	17	TGTGCCATCAGTGACGACCAGGGGACCACCTATAATTCACCCCTCCACTTT	CAISDDQGTTYNSPLHF
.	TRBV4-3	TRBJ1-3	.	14	TGCGCCAGCAGCCGGGACCAAAGGGTCGGCACCATATATTTT	CASSRDQRVGTIYF
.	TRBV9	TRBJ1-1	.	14	TGTGCCAGCAGCGTAGTTTCCTCGGGCACTGAAGCTTTCTTT	CASSVVSSGTEAFF
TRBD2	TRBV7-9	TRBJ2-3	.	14	TGTGCCAGCAGCCTCACTAGCGTAACAGATACGCAGTATTTT	CASSLTSVTDTQYF
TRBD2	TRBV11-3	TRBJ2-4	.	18	TGTGCCAGCAGCCTTCGGCCTAGCGGGCCTCGAGGGCAAAACATTCAGTACTTC	CASSLRPSGPRGQNIQYF
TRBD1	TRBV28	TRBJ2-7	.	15	TGTGCCAGCAGTTCCCCCGGGACAGTCTCCTACGAGCAGTACTTC	CASSSPGTVSYEQYF
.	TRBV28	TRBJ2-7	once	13	TGTGCCAGCCAGCAGGCCGCCTCCTACGAGCAGTACTTC	CASQQAASYEQYF
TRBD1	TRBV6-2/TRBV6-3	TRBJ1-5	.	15	TGTGCCAGCAGTTACACGCAGGACAGGGGACAGCCCCAGCATTTT	CASSYTQDRGQPQHF